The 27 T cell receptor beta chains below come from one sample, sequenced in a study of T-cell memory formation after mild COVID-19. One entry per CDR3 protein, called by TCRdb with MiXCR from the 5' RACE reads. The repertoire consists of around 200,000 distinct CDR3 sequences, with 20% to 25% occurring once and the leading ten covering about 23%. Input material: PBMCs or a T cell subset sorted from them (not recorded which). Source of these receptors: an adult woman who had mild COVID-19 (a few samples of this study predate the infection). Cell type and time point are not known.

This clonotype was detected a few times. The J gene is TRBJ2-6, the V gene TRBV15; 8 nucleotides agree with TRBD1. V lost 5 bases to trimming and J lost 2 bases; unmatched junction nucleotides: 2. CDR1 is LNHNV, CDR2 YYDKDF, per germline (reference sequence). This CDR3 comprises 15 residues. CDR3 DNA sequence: TGTGCCACCAGCCGGACAGGGCCTGGGGCCAACGTCCTGACTTTC. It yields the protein CATSRTGPGANVLTF.

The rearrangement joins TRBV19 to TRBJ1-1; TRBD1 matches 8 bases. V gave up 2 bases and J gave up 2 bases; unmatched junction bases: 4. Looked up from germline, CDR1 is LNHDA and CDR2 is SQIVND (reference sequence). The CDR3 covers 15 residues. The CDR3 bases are TGTGCCAGTAGTATAACAGGGGGACACAACACTGAAGCTTTCTTT. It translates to CASSITGGHNTEAFF. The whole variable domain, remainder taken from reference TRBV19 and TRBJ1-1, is DGGITQSPKYLFRKEGQNVTLSCEQNLNHDAMYWYRQDPGQGLRLIYYSQIVNDFQKGDIAEGYSVSREKKESFPLTVTSAQKNPTAFYLCASSITGGHNTEAFFGQGTRLTVV.

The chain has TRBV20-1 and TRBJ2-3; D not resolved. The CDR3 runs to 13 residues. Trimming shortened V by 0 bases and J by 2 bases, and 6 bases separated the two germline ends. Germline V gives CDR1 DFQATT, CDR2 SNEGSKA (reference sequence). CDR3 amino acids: CSAREPFTDTQYF. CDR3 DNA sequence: TGCAGTGCTAGAGAGCCCTTCACAGATACGCAGTATTTT.

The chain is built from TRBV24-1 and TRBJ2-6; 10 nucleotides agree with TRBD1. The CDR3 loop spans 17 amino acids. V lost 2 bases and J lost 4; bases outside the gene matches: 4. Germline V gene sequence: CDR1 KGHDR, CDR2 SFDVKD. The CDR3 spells CATSDSDRGLGANVLTF. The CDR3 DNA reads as TGTGCCACCAGTGATTCCGACAGGGGGCTGGGGGCCAACGTCCTGACTTTC.

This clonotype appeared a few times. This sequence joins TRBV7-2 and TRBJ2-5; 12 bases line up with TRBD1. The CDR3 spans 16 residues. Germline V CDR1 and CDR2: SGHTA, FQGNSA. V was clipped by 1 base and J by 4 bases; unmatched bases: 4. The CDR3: CASSLGGTGGGETQYF. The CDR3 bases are TGTGCCAGCAGCTTAGGCGGGACAGGGGGCGGAGAGACCCAGTACTTC. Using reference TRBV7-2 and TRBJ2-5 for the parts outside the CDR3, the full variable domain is GAGVSQSPSNKVTEKGKDVELRCDPISGHTALYWYRQSLGQGLEFLIYFQGNSAPDKSGLPSDRFSAERTGGSVSTLTIQRTQQEDSAVYLCASSLGGTGGGETQYFGPGTRLLVL.

The CDR3 loop is CSVGPRDLADTEAFF. CDR3 sequence (DNA): TGCAGCGTTGGACCCAGGGACCTTGCGGACACTGAAGCTTTCTTT. This chain joins TRBV29-1 and TRBJ1-1; D might be TRBD1 (5 bases). V was shortened by 4 bases and J by 3 bases, with 18 bases between the two germline ends. Germline V gives CDR1 SQVTM, CDR2 ANQGSEA. The CDR3 sequence is 15 residues long.

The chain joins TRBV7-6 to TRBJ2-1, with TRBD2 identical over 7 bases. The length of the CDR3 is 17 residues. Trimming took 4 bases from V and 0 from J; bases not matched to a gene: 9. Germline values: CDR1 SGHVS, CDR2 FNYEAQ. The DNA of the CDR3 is TGTGCCAGCAGCTCGCTCAGGGACTACAACTCCTACAATGAGCAGTTCTTC. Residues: CASSSLRDYNSYNEQFF.

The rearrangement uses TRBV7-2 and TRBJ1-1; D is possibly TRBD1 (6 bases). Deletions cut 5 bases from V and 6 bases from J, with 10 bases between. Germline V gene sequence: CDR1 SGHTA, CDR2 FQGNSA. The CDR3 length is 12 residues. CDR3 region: CASSPQGAEAFF. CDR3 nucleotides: TGTGCCAGCAGCCCACAGGGCGCTGAAGCTTTCTTT. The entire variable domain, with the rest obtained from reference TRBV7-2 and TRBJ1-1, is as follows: GAGVSQSPSNKVTEKGKDVELRCDPISGHTALYWYRQSLGQGLEFLIYFQGNSAPDKSGLPSDRFSAERTGGSVSTLTIQRTQQEDSAVYLCASSPQGAEAFFGQGTRLTVV.

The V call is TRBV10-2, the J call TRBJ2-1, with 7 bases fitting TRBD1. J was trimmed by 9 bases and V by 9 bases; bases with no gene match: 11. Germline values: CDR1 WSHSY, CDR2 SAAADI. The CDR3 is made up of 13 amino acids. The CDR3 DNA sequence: TGCGCCAGTCGACCTCAGGGGGTGACTGAGCAGTTCTTC. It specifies CASRPQGVTEQFF.

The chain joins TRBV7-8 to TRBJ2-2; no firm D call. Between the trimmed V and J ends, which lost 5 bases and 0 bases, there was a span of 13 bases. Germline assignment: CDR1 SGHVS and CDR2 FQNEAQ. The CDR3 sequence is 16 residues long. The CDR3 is CASSLEPTSNTGELFF. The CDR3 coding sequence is TGTGCCAGCAGCCTCGAACCTACCTCGAACACCGGGGAGCTGTTTTTT.

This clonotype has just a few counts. CDR3 region: CASSYSHEQYF. Written as DNA, the CDR3 is TGTGCCAGCAGTTACTCGCACGAGCAGTACTTC. This sequence joins TRBV6-5 and TRBJ2-7, with unresolved D. V lost 0 bases and J 5 bases, leaving 2 bases between the germline ends. This CDR3 contains 11 residues. Per the germline V gene, CDR1 is MNHEY and CDR2 is SVGAGI.

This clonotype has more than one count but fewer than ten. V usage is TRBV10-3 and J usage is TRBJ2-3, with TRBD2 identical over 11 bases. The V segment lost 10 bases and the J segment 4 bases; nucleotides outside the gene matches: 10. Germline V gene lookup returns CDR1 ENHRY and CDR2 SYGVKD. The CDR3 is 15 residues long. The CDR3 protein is CATIDPGLAADTQYF. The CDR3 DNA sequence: TGTGCCACCATCGATCCGGGACTAGCGGCAGATACGCAGTATTTT.

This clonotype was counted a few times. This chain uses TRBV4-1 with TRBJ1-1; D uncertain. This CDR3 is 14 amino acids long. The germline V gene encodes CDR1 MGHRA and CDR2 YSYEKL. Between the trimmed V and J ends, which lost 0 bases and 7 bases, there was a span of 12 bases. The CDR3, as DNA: TGCGCCAGCAGCCAAGAGTGGTCCGTGCTTGAAGCTTTCTTT. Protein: CASSQEWSVLEAFF.

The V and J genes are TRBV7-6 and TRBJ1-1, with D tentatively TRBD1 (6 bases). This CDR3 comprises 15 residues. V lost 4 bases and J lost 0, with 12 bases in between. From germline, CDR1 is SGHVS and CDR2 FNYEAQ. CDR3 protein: CASSSRDTMNTEAFF. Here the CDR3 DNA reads TGTGCCAGCAGCTCCCGGGACACTATGAACACTGAAGCTTTCTTT.

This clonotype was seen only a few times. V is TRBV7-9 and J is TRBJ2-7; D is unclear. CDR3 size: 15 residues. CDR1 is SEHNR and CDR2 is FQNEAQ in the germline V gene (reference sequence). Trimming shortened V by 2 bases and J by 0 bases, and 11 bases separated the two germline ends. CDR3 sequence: CASSLNGRLSYEQYF. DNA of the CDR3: TGTGCCAGCAGCTTAAATGGCAGGCTCTCCTACGAGCAGTACTTC.

The CDR3 bases are TGTGCCAGCAGCCCCGCCCCAGAAAGCTCCTACGAGCAGTACTTC. It translates to CASSPAPESSYEQYF. This rearrangement joins TRBV7-9 to TRBJ2-7; the D is unclear. V was clipped by 5 bases and J by 0 bases, with 14 bases between them. Germline CDR1 is SEHNR and CDR2 is FQNEAQ (reference sequence). The CDR3 has 15 residues.

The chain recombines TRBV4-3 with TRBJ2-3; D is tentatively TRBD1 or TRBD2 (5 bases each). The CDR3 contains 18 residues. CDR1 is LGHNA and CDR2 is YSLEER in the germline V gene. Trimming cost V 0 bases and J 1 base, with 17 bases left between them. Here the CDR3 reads CASSQDLFGAGRTDTQYF. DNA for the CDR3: TGCGCCAGCAGCCAAGATCTTTTTGGGGCGGGCCGCACAGATACGCAGTATTTT.

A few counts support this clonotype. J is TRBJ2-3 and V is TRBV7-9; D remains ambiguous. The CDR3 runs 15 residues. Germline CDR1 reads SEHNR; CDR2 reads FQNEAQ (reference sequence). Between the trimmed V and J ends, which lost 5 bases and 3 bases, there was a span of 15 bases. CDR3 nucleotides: TGTGCCAGCAGCCCGGAGACCATTGGTACAGATACGCAGTATTTT. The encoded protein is CASSPETIGTDTQYF.

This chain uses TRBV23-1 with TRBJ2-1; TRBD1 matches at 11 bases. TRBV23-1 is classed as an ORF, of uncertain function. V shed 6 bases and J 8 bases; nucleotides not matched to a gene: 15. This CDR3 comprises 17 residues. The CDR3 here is CASSLSPGQGDCHEQFF. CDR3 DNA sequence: TGCGCCAGCAGCCTGAGTCCGGGACAGGGGGATTGTCATGAGCAGTTCTTC.

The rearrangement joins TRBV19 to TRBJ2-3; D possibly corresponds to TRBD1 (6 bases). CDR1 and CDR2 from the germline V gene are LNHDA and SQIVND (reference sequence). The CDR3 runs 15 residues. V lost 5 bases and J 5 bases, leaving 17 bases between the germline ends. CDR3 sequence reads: CASSSRDTGQDTQYF. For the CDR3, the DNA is TGTGCCAGTAGTTCCCGGGACACAGGGCAAGATACGCAGTATTTT.

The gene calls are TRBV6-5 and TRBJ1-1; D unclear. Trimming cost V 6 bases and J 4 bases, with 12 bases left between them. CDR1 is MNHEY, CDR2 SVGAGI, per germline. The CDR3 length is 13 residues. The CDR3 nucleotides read TGTGCCAGCAGGCCTGGCCTCGGCACTGAAGCTTTCTTT. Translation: CASRPGLGTEAFF.

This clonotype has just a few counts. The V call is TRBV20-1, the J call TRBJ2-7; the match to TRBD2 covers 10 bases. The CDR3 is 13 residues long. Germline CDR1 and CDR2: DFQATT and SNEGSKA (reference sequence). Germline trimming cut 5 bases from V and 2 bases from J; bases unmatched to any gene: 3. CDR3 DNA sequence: TGCAGTGCTTCCGGGACTAGCGCCTACGAGCAGTACTTC. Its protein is CSASGTSAYEQYF.

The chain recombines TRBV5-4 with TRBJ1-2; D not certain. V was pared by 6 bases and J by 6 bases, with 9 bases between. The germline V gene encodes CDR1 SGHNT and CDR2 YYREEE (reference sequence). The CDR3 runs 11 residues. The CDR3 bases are TGTGCCAGCAAGGGCTTCGATGGCTACACCTTC. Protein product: CASKGFDGYTF.

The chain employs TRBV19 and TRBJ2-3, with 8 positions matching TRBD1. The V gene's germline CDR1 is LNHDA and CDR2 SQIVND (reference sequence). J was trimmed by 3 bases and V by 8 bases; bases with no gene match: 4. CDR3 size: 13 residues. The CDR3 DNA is TGTGCCAGTCTGGACAGGGATACAGATACGCAGTATTTT. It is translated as CASLDRDTDTQYF. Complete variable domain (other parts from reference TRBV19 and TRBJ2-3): DGGITQSPKYLFRKEGQNVTLSCEQNLNHDAMYWYRQDPGQGLRLIYYSQIVNDFQKGDIAEGYSVSREKKESFPLTVTSAQKNPTAFYLCASLDRDTDTQYFGPGTRLTVL.

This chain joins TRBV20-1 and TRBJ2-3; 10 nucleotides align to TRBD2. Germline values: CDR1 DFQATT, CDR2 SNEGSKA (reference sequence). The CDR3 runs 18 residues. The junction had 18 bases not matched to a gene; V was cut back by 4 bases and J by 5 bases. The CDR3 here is CSATLYGLAEPNGDTQYF. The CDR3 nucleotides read TGCAGTGCTACCCTCTACGGACTAGCGGAGCCGAATGGAGATACGCAGTATTTT.

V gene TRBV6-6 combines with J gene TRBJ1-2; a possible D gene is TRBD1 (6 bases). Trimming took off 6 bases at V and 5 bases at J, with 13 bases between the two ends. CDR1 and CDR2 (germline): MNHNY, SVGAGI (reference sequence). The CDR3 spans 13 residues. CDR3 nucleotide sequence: TGTGCCAGCAGCTCAGGGGTAGGGTATGGCTACACCTTC. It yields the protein CASSSGVGYGYTF.

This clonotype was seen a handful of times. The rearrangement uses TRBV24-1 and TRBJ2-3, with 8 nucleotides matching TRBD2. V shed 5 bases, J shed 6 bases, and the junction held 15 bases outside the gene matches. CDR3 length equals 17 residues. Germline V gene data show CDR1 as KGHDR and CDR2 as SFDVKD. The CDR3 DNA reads TGTGCCACCAGTGCTTCCAGAGGAGCGGGAGATCCCGATACGCAGTATTTT. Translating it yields CATSASRGAGDPDTQYF.